These 23 T cell receptor beta chains share one sample of origin, sequenced in a study of blood T cell repertoires in COVID-19. The assay was immunoSEQ multiplex PCR, and TCRdb's table has in-frame clones only and misses some. The table includes about 160,000 clones, 70% to 90% detected once. What was sequenced was peripheral blood. All receptors come from a man aged 60 to 69 with acute or convalescent COVID-19.

The V call is TRBV19, the J call TRBJ2-7, with D maybe TRBD2 (6 bases). The germline CDR1 and CDR2 sequences are LNHDA and SQIVND (reference sequence). This CDR3 is built from 15 residues. V dropped 3 bases and J dropped 1 base, with 13 bases sitting between them. CDR3 amino acids: CASSMRGTVSYEQYF. CDR3 DNA sequence: TGTGCCAGTAGTATGCGGGGAACAGTATCCTACGAGCAGTACTTC.

The rearrangement uses TRBV5-1 and TRBJ1-2; D unclear. Trimming pared 0 bases from V and 0 bases from J, leaving 12 bases between. Per germline, CDR1 SGHRS and CDR2 YFSETQ. This CDR3 is 16 amino acids long. CDR3 sequence reads: CASSLASGPTNYGYTF. CDR3 DNA sequence: TGCGCCAGCAGCTTGGCCTCAGGTCCTACTAACTATGGCTACACCTTC.

This chain joins TRBV5-1 and TRBJ2-1, with D tentatively TRBD1 (6 bases). The CDR3 runs to 15 residues. Germline V lookup: CDR1 SGHRS, CDR2 YFSETQ. V lost 4 bases to trimming and J lost 5 bases, with 16 bases between them. The CDR3 DNA is TGCGCCAGCAGCCAGACAGGTTTAGGGCACAATGAGCAGTTCTTC. Translating it yields CASSQTGLGHNEQFF.

The DNA of the CDR3 is TGTGCCAGCTCACCCTCAGACTCCTACAATGAGCAGTTCTTC. Its protein product is CASSPSDSYNEQFF. This rearrangement joins TRBV18 to TRBJ2-1; no reliable D call. The V gene lost 3 bases and the J gene lost 0 bases, with 6 bases spanning the gap. CDR3 length: 14 residues. Germline loops: CDR1 KGHSH, CDR2 LQKENI.

This chain links TRBV19 with TRBJ2-5, with D hard to call. Between the trimmed V and J ends, which lost 3 bases and 0 bases, there was a span of 8 bases. Per germline, CDR1 LNHDA and CDR2 SQIVND (reference sequence). The CDR3 is 14 residues long. The CDR3 bases are TGTGCCAGTAGTATGGTCAGTCACCAAGAGACCCAGTACTTC. This sequence encodes CASSMVSHQETQYF.

Concerning this clone: The sample has other DNA sequences that encode this CDR3 too. The genes are TRBV9 and TRBJ2-7; tentative D call: TRBD2 (5 bases). Germline loops: CDR1 SGDLS, CDR2 YYNGEE. Trimming took 0 bases from V and 3 from J, leaving 10 bases between them. The CDR3 is 14 amino acids. DNA for the CDR3: TGTGCCAGCAGCGTAGGAAATCGGGGCTACGAGCAGTACTTC. This codes for CASSVGNRGYEQYF.

The CDR3 DNA is TGTGCCAGTAGTATAGGCCGGGTATCCACTGAAGCTTTCTTT. It encodes CASSIGRVSTEAFF. The J gene is TRBJ1-1, the V gene TRBV19; D is uncertain. V was cut by 1 base and J by 4 bases, with 10 bases left in between. The length of the CDR3 is 14 residues. The germline gives CDR1 LNHDA, CDR2 SQIVND (reference sequence). The complete variable domain, with remaining parts taken from reference TRBV19 and TRBJ1-1, reads DGGITQSPKYLFRKEGQNVTLSCEQNLNHDAMYWYRQDPGQGLRLIYYSQIVNDFQKGDIAEGYSVSREKKESFPLTVTSAQKNPTAFYLCASSIGRVSTEAFFGQGTRLTVV.

In its sample, this clone was seen once. The J gene is TRBJ1-1, the V gene TRBV27, with TRBD1 matching 7 bases. J was trimmed by 1 base and V by 8 bases; bases with no gene match: 7. This CDR3 is built from 14 residues. Germline V CDR1 and CDR2: MNHEY, SMNVEV (reference sequence). CDR3 DNA sequence: TGTGCCAGCGCACAGGGGAATTGGAACACTGAAGCTTTCTTT. Amino acids: CASAQGNWNTEAFF.

V is TRBV5-8 and J is TRBJ1-2, with no clear D. CDR3 length: 14 residues. V was trimmed by 4 bases and J by 2 bases, leaving 12 bases between them. The germline CDR1 and CDR2 sequences are SGHTS and YDEGEE. DNA for the CDR3: TGTGCCAGCAGCCTTAGACTAGTCAACTATGGCTACACCTTC. Translating it yields CASSLRLVNYGYTF.

The V gene is TRBV6-6, the J gene TRBJ1-2, with 7 nucleotides matching TRBD1. The ends lost 5 bases at V and 8 bases at J; junction bases unmatched: 11. The CDR3 has 14 amino acids. Germline lookup yields CDR1 MNHNY and CDR2 SVGAGI (reference sequence). CDR3 in DNA: TGTGCCAGCAGTGGAAGACCCGGGACAGAAGGCTACACCTTC. Translated: CASSGRPGTEGYTF.

The CDR3 nucleotides are TGCGCCAGCAGTGAGGCCCTAGCGGGGGGGCTCGAGCAGTACTTC. Translation gives CASSEALAGGLEQYF. The chain carries TRBV10-1 and TRBJ2-7, with TRBD2 identical over 12 bases. The CDR3 consists of 15 residues. Per the germline V gene, CDR1 is WNHNN and CDR2 is SYGVQD (reference sequence). V gave up 2 bases and J gave up 6 bases; unmatched junction bases: 5.

V is TRBV7-9 and J is TRBJ1-6; possibly TRBD1 for D (6 bases). The length of the CDR3 is 17 residues. CDR1 is SEHNR, CDR2 FQNEAQ, per germline (reference sequence). Trimming removed 5 bases from V and 9 bases from J, with 23 bases in between. CDR3 sequence reads: CASSILPGGPSSSPLHF. The CDR3, as DNA: TGTGCCAGCAGCATACTCCCGGGGGGGCCCTCCTCTTCACCCCTCCACTTT. Filled out from reference TRBV7-9 and TRBJ1-6, the complete variable domain reads DTGVSQNPRHKITKRGQNVTFRCDPISEHNRLYWYRQTLGQGPEFLTYFQNEAQLEKSRLLSDRFSAERPKGSFSTLEIQRTEQGDSAMYLCASSILPGGPSSSPLHFGNGTRLTVT.

The chain combines TRBV5-5 with TRBJ2-7; D unclear. The CDR3 sequence is 11 residues long. Trimming took 0 bases from V and 7 from J, leaving 5 bases between them. Germline assignment: CDR1 SGHKS and CDR2 YYEKEE (reference sequence). The DNA of the CDR3 is TGTGCCAGCAGCTTGGGGGCGGAGCAGTACTTC. It encodes CASSLGAEQYF.

The J gene is TRBJ2-1, the V gene TRBV19, with D possibly being TRBD2 (7 bases). This CDR3 comprises 15 residues. Between the trimmed V and J ends, which lost 5 bases and 0 bases, there was a span of 11 bases. The V gene's germline CDR1 is LNHDA and CDR2 SQIVND (reference sequence). CDR3 residues: CASSLGGASYNEQFF. In DNA, the CDR3 is TGTGCCAGTAGTCTTGGGGGGGCCTCCTACAATGAGCAGTTCTTC.

The chain couples TRBV6-2 or TRBV6-3 to TRBJ1-2; a weak D match, TRBD1 (5 bases). Trimming removed 2 bases at V and 3 bases at J, with 10 bases between. This CDR3 has 14 residues. The germline CDR1 and CDR2 sequences are MNHEY and SVGEGT. The CDR3 spells CASSYGYRHYGYTF. The CDR3 nucleotides are TGTGCCAGCAGTTACGGGTACAGGCACTATGGCTACACCTTC.

The V gene is TRBV27, the J gene TRBJ1-5; no definite D call. The CDR3 is made up of 14 amino acids. V was trimmed by 5 bases and J by 1 base, leaving 9 bases between them. Per the germline V gene, CDR1 is MNHEY and CDR2 is SMNVEV (reference sequence). CDR3: CASSKEVSNQPQHF. CDR3 DNA sequence: TGTGCCAGCAGTAAGGAGGTGAGCAATCAGCCCCAGCATTTT.

The rearrangement joins TRBV19 to TRBJ1-1, with D possibly being TRBD1 (5 bases). Germline V gene sequence: CDR1 LNHDA, CDR2 SQIVND (reference sequence). CDR3 size: 15 residues. Trimming pared 5 bases from V and 4 bases from J, leaving 17 bases between. The CDR3 protein is CASSYLSGGSTEAFF. CDR3 bases: TGTGCCAGTAGTTACCTCTCCGGGGGGAGCACTGAAGCTTTCTTT.

DNA for the CDR3: TGTGCCAGCAGTCAGAGGACAGTTAGCAATCAGCCCCAGCATTTT. Translating gives CASSQRTVSNQPQHF. The chain links TRBV6-2 or TRBV6-3 to TRBJ1-5, with a possible D match to TRBD1 (6 bases). Germline values: CDR1 MNHEY, CDR2 SVGEGT. The CDR3 runs 15 residues. V was clipped by 5 bases and J by 0 bases, with 11 bases between them.

The rearrangement joins TRBV9 to TRBJ2-5; D might be TRBD1 (5 bases). The CDR3 loop spans 13 amino acids. CDR1 is SGDLS, CDR2 YYNGEE, per germline. Deletions cut 2 bases from V and 4 bases from J, with 9 bases between. CDR3 protein: CASSVYQGETQYF. CDR3 sequence (DNA): TGTGCCAGCAGCGTTTATCAGGGAGAGACCCAGTACTTC.

This chain joins TRBV5-1 and TRBJ1-1; TRBD1 might be the D (5 bases). This CDR3 is 14 amino acids long. The V end was cut by 0 bases, the J end by 9 bases, with 15 bases between. Germline assignment: CDR1 SGHRS and CDR2 YFSETQ. In DNA form, the CDR3 reads TGCGCCAGCAGCTTGGAGTCAGGGAATTATAAAGCTTTCTTT. It yields the protein CASSLESGNYKAFF.

The rearrangement uses TRBV6-5 and TRBJ1-1, with D maybe TRBD1 (5 bases). V was clipped by 2 bases and J by 5 bases, with 12 bases between them. Germline values: CDR1 MNHEY, CDR2 SVGAGI. There are 14 residues in the CDR3. The CDR3 nucleotides are TGTGCCAGCAGTTACGTCAGGGAAGTGACTGAAGCTTTCTTT. Translating it yields CASSYVREVTEAFF.

There are a few counts of this clone. This chain uses TRBV29-1 with TRBJ2-3; TRBD1 matches 7 bases. The CDR3 loop spans 12 amino acids. With 7 bases clipped from V and 5 bases from J, the junction kept 6 bases outside the gene matches. CDR1 and CDR2 (germline): SQVTM, ANQGSEA. In DNA, the CDR3 is TGCAGCGCCGGGACAGCCCTAGATACGCAGTATTTT. Translated, it gives CSAGTALDTQYF.

This chain joins TRBV4-1 and TRBJ1-4; D ambiguous. The CDR3 spans 16 residues. Germline CDR1 MGHRA, CDR2 YSYEKL. V was cut by 0 bases and J by 1 base, with 9 bases left in between. This CDR3 is CASSQDPPGTNEKLFF. The CDR3 DNA sequence: TGCGCCAGCAGCCAAGATCCCCCGGGAACTAATGAAAAACTGTTTTTT.